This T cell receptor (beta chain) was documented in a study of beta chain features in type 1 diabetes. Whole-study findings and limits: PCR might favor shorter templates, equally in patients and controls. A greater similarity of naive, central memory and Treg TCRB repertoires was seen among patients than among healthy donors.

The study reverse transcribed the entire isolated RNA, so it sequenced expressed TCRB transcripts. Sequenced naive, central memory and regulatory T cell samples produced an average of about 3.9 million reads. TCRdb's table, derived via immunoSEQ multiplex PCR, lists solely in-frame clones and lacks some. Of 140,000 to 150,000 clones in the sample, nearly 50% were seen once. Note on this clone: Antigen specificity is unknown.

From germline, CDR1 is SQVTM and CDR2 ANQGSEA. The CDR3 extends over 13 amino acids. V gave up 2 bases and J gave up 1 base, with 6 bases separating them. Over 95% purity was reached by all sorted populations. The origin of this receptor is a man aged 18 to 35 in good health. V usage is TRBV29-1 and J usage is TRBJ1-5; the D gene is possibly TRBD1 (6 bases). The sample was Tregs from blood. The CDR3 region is CSVEQGSNQPQHF. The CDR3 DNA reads TGCAGCGTTGAACAGGGGAGCAATCAGCCCCAGCATTTT.